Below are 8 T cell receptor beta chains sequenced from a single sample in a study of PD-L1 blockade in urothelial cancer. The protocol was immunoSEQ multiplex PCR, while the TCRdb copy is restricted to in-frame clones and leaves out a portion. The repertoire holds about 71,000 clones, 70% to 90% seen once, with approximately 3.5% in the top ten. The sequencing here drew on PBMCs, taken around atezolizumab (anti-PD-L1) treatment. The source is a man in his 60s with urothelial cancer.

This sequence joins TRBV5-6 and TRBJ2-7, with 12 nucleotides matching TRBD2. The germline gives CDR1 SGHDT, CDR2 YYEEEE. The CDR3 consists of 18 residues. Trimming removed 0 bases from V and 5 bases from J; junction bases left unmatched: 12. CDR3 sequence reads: CASSLAGLAGGPFNEQYF. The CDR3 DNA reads TGTGCCAGCAGCTTGGCGGGGCTAGCGGGGGGGCCGTTCAACGAGCAGTACTTC.

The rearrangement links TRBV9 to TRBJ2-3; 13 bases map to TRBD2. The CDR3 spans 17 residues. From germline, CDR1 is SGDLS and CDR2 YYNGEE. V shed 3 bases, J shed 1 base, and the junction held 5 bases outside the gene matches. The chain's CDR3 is CASSAGLAGARTDTQYF. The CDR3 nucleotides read TGTGCCAGCAGCGCCGGACTAGCGGGGGCCCGCACAGATACGCAGTATTTT. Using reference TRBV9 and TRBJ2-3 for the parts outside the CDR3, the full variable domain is DSGVTQTPKHLITATGQRVTLRCSPRSGDLSVYWYQQSLDQGLQFLIQYYNGEERAKGNILERFSAQQFPDLHSELNLSSLELGDSALYFCASSAGLAGARTDTQYFGPGTRLTVL.

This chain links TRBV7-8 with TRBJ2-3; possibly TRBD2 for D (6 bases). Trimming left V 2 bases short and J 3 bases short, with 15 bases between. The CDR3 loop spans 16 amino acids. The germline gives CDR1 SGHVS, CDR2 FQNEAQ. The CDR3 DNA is TGTGCCAGCAGCTTAATTCCGGGAGAGAGTACAGATACGCAGTATTTT. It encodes CASSLIPGESTDTQYF.

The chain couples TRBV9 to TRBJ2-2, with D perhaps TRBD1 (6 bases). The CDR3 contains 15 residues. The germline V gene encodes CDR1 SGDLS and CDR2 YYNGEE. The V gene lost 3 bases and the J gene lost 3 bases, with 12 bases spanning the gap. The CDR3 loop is CASSATGSDTGELFF. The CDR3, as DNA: TGTGCCAGCAGCGCGACAGGATCCGACACCGGGGAGCTGTTTTTT. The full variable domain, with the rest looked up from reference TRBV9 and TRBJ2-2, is DSGVTQTPKHLITATGQRVTLRCSPRSGDLSVYWYQQSLDQGLQFLIQYYNGEERAKGNILERFSAQQFPDLHSELNLSSLELGDSALYFCASSATGSDTGELFFGEGSRLTVL.

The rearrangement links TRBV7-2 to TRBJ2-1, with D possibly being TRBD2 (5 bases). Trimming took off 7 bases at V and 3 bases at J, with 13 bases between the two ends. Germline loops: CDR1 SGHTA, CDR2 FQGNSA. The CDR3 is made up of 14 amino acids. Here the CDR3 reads CASTGARVYNEQFF. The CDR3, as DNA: TGTGCCAGCACAGGAGCGAGGGTCTACAATGAGCAGTTCTTC.

The CDR3, as DNA: TGTGCCAGCAGCTTAGTCGGTAGCGAGGCCTACGAGCAGTACTTC. Translating it yields CASSLVGSEAYEQYF. This chain uses TRBV7-2 with TRBJ2-7; TRBD2 might be the D (5 bases). The CDR3 runs 15 residues. Germline assignment: CDR1 SGHTA and CDR2 FQGNSA. V was pared by 1 base and J by 2 bases, with 12 bases between. The whole variable domain, filled in from reference TRBV7-2 and TRBJ2-7, reads GAGVSQSPSNKVTEKGKDVELRCDPISGHTALYWYRQSLGQGLEFLIYFQGNSAPDKSGLPSDRFSAERTGGSVSTLTIQRTQQEDSAVYLCASSLVGSEAYEQYFGPGTRLTVT.

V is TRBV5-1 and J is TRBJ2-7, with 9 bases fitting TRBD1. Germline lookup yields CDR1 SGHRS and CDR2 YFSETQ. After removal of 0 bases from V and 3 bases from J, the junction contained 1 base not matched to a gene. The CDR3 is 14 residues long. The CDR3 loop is CASSLGTGVYEQYF. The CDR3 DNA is TGCGCCAGCAGCTTGGGGACAGGGGTCTACGAGCAGTACTTC.

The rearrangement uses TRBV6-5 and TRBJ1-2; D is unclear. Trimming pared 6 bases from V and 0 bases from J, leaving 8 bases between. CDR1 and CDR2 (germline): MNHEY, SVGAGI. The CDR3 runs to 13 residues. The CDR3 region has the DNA TGTGCCAGCAGATCCGACACTAACTATGGCTACACCTTC. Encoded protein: CASRSDTNYGYTF.